The next 22 T cell receptor beta chains were all read from a single sample in a study of shared clonotypes between healthy human individuals. Sequenced by immunoSEQ multiplex PCR; TCRdb stores in-frame clones only, minus some. The table has over 800,000 clones, around 92% seen once. In the naive CD8 group, cells lacked CD45RO and were positively selected for CCR7, so terminally differentiated effector memory CD45RA+ cells were left out. Sequenced: naive CD8+ T cells sorted from blood. The receptors were sampled from a man aged 25 to 40 in good health.

The chain uses TRBV5-4 and TRBJ2-2, with 11 bases that match TRBD2. V shed 1 base, J shed 0 bases, and the junction held 8 bases outside the gene matches. Per the germline V gene, CDR1 is SGHNT and CDR2 is YYREEE (reference sequence). The CDR3 sequence is 19 residues long. For the CDR3, the DNA is TGTGCCAGCAGCTTGTTAGCGGGAGGGCCTATCGCGAACACCGGGGAGCTGTTTTTT. Translating gives CASSLLAGGPIANTGELFF.

V and J are TRBV20-1 and TRBJ2-3; D gene uncertain. V lost 7 bases, J lost 2 bases, and 4 bases lay in between. The CDR3 is 10 amino acids. CDR1 is DFQATT and CDR2 is SNEGSKA in the germline V gene (reference sequence). CDR3: CSGDTDTQYF. The DNA for the CDR3 is TGCAGTGGGGACACAGATACGCAGTATTTT.

Note on this clone: The same CDR3 also results from other DNA sequences found in this sample. The genes are TRBV5-1 and TRBJ2-1; D gene ambiguous. Between the trimmed V and J ends, which lost 0 bases and 1 base, there was a span of 5 bases. The germline gives CDR1 SGHRS, CDR2 YFSETQ. This CDR3 is 14 amino acids long. The CDR3 loop reads CASSLEGSYNEQFF. CDR3 bases: TGCGCCAGCAGCTTGGAAGGTTCCTACAATGAGCAGTTCTTC.

V is TRBV12-5 and J is TRBJ2-7, with 9 nucleotides matching TRBD1. The CDR3 contains 12 residues. Germline V gives CDR1 LGHNT, CDR2 FRNRAP. Here the CDR3 reads CAPGQGTREQYF. DNA for the CDR3: TGTGCCCCGGGACAGGGAACGAGGGAGCAGTACTTC.

The V call is TRBV6-1, the J call TRBJ2-5; D is perhaps TRBD1 (5 bases). The germline V gene has CDR1 MNHNS and CDR2 SASEGT. The CDR3 length is 16 residues. The ends were cut back, 0 bases at V and 1 base at J, with 12 bases in the middle. In DNA, the CDR3 is TGTGCCAGCAGTGAAGCCAGGGTCCACTTCCAAGAGACCCAGTACTTC. Translated, it gives CASSEARVHFQETQYF.

This rearrangement joins TRBV5-8 to TRBJ2-5; 9 bases are a match to TRBD2. CDR3 length: 16 amino acids. In germline, CDR1 is SGHTS, CDR2 YDEGEE. Germline trimming cut 1 base from V and 5 bases from J; bases unmatched to any gene: 9. The CDR3 DNA is TGTGCCAGCAGCTTGTCCGGGACTAGCCCGACGGAGACCCAGTACTTC. It translates to CASSLSGTSPTETQYF.

This rearrangement joins TRBV28 to TRBJ2-5; D not certain. Trimming took 6 bases from V and 0 from J, leaving 17 bases between them. Germline V gene lookup returns CDR1 MDHEN and CDR2 SYDVKM. This CDR3 comprises 16 residues. CDR3 in DNA: TGTGCCAGCAGCTTCGTTGGCGCCCGAAACCAAGAGACCCAGTACTTC. Translation: CASSFVGARNQETQYF.

A word on this clone: The same CDR3 arises from other DNA sequences in this sample as well. V gene TRBV27 combines with J gene TRBJ1-1; D is unresolved. Deletions cut 0 bases from V and 1 base from J, with 6 bases between. The CDR3 runs 14 residues. Germline CDR1 MNHEY, CDR2 SMNVEV (reference sequence). DNA for the CDR3: TGTGCCAGCAGTTTATCCCCAGGGAACACTGAAGCTTTCTTT. Translating it yields CASSLSPGNTEAFF.

V is TRBV7-9 and J is TRBJ2-7, with TRBD2 as a possible D gene (5 bases). With 5 bases removed from V and 4 bases from J, the gap between germline ends came to 18 bases. Germline values: CDR1 SEHNR, CDR2 FQNEAQ (reference sequence). CDR3 length equals 15 residues. CDR3 loop: CASSPLMSGGYEQYF. DNA for the CDR3: TGTGCCAGCAGCCCCTTAATGAGCGGTGGGTACGAGCAGTACTTC.

The chain recombines TRBV6-1 with TRBJ1-4; maybe TRBD1 (5 bases). Deletions cut 8 bases from V and 6 bases from J, with 19 bases between. Germline V gives CDR1 MNHNS, CDR2 SASEGT. This CDR3 has 15 residues. The CDR3 is CASYYWGGPDEKLFF. CDR3 nucleotide sequence: TGTGCCAGCTATTACTGGGGGGGTCCCGATGAAAAACTGTTTTTT.

The V gene is TRBV15, the J gene TRBJ2-1, with 11 nucleotides matching TRBD1. From germline, CDR1 is LNHNV and CDR2 YYDKDF (reference sequence). The trim removed 5 bases at V and 9 bases at J, leaving 15 bases unmatched. This CDR3 spans 17 amino acids. Written as DNA, the CDR3 is TGTGCCACCAGCTTCCAATCGGACAGGGGGCGTGGAAGTGAGCAGTTCTTC. Protein product: CATSFQSDRGRGSEQFF. Using reference TRBV15 and TRBJ2-1 for the parts outside the CDR3, the full variable domain is DAMVIQNPRYQVTQFGKPVTLSCSQTLNHNVMYWYQQKSSQAPKLLFHYYDKDFNNEADTPDNFQSRRPNTSFCFLDIRSPGLGDTAMYLCATSFQSDRGRGSEQFFGPGTRLTVL.

This clone came up once. The CDR3: CASSFPGLYPEQYF. In DNA form, the CDR3 reads TGTGCCAGCAGCTTTCCGGGACTATATCCCGAGCAGTACTTC. The chain uses TRBV7-2 and TRBJ2-7, with 7 bases that match TRBD2. The ends lost 3 bases at V and 6 bases at J; junction bases unmatched: 8. This CDR3 is built from 14 residues. The germline CDR1 and CDR2 sequences are SGHTA and FQGNSA.

V usage is TRBV10-2 and J usage is TRBJ1-1; TRBD1 agrees at 7 bases. The J segment lost 1 base and the V segment lost 6 bases, leaving 8 bases of the junction unmatched. Germline V gives CDR1 WSHSY, CDR2 SAAADI. This CDR3 has 15 residues. The CDR3 DNA reads TGCGCCAGCAGACCCGGGACAGAGAGGAACACTGAAGCTTTCTTT. This codes for CASRPGTERNTEAFF.

The gene calls are TRBV7-9 and TRBJ2-3, with 10 bases matching TRBD2. Germline V gene data show CDR1 as SEHNR and CDR2 as FQNEAQ (reference sequence). With V trimmed by 2 bases and J by 6 bases, 5 bases remained unmatched. The CDR3 is 15 amino acids. CDR3 DNA: TGTGCCAGCAGCTTAACTAGCGGGATGTGGGATACGCAGTATTTT. Its protein product is CASSLTSGMWDTQYF.

The rearrangement joins TRBV6-4 to TRBJ2-2; 7 positions match TRBD2. There are 18 residues in the CDR3. J was trimmed by 1 base and V by 7 bases; bases with no gene match: 15. Germline-derived CDR1 and CDR2 are MRHNA and SNTAGT. The CDR3 reads CASTGTMELKGNTGELFF. CDR3 DNA: TGTGCCAGCACCGGGACTATGGAGTTAAAGGGGAACACCGGGGAGCTGTTTTTT.

The J gene is TRBJ1-1, the V gene TRBV7-9; weak D call: TRBD1 (6 bases). This CDR3 contains 14 residues. Trimming removed 5 bases at V and 1 base at J, with 11 bases between. CDR1 and CDR2 from the germline V gene are SEHNR and FQNEAQ (reference sequence). The CDR3 loop reads CASSVQGWNTEAFF. The CDR3 DNA reads as TGTGCCAGCAGCGTACAGGGTTGGAACACTGAAGCTTTCTTT.

Comment on this clone: Other DNA variants within this sample encode the same CDR3. The genes are TRBV7-9 and TRBJ2-7, with 8 positions matching TRBD2. Looked up from germline, CDR1 is SEHNR and CDR2 is FQNEAQ (reference sequence). The CDR3 spans 15 residues. Trimming at V came to 5 bases and at J to 1 base, leaving 7 bases not matched to a gene. CDR3 in DNA: TGTGCCAGCAGCCCACCAAGCGGGAGTTCCTACGAGCAGTACTTC. Protein sequence: CASSPPSGSSYEQYF.

This sequence joins TRBV6-5 and TRBJ2-5, with D unresolved. CDR3 length: 15 residues. V was cut by 6 bases and J by 5 bases, with 19 bases left in between. Germline CDR1 and CDR2: MNHEY and SVGAGI. The CDR3 DNA sequence: TGTGCCAGCAGCCCACCATCCGGGCTGTGGGAGACCCAGTACTTC. Amino acids: CASSPPSGLWETQYF.

The chain recombines TRBV5-1 with TRBJ2-5; D perhaps matches TRBD1 (6 bases). The CDR3 has 15 amino acids. Germline V CDR1 and CDR2: SGHRS, YFSETQ. V was clipped by 0 bases and J by 1 base, with 10 bases between them. The CDR3 loop is CASSLGQGSQETQYF. In DNA, the CDR3 is TGCGCCAGCAGCTTGGGTCAGGGGTCCCAAGAGACCCAGTACTTC.

This chain uses TRBV27 with TRBJ2-7; weak D call: TRBD2 (6 bases). The V gene's germline CDR1 is MNHEY and CDR2 SMNVEV (reference sequence). The CDR3 contains 16 residues. Between the trimmed V and J ends, which lost 3 bases and 2 bases, there was a span of 17 bases. CDR3 sequence (DNA): TGTGCCAGCAGTTTGCTCGTCCCAGCGGGCACCTACGAGCAGTACTTC. Translated: CASSLLVPAGTYEQYF.

The chain employs TRBV27 and TRBJ2-5; 7 nucleotides align to TRBD1. V shed 1 base and J 6 bases; nucleotides not matched to a gene: 5. The germline gives CDR1 MNHEY, CDR2 SMNVEV (reference sequence). The CDR3 loop spans 14 amino acids. The CDR3 region is CASSLFTGEKTQYF. The CDR3, as DNA: TGTGCCAGCAGTTTATTTACAGGGGAAAAGACCCAGTACTTC.

The CDR3, as DNA: TGTGCCAGCAGCCTCGACCCAGGGGTGATAGATGAGCAGTTCTTC. It is translated as CASSLDPGVIDEQFF. The chain joins TRBV7-8 to TRBJ2-1; the D gene is possibly TRBD1 (6 bases). This CDR3 is 15 amino acids long. In germline, CDR1 is SGHVS, CDR2 FQNEAQ. Between the trimmed V and J ends, which lost 5 bases and 8 bases, there was a span of 19 bases.